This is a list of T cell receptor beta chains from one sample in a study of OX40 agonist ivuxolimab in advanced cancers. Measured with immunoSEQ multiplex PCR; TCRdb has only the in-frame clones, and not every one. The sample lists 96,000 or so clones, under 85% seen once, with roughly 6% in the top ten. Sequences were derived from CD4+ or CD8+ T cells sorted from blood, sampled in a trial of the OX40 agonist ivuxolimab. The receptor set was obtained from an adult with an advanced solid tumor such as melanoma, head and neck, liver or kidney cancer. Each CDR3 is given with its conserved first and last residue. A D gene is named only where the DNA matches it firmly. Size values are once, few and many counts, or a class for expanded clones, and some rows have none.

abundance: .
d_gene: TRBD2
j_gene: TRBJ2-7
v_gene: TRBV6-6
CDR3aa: CASRTTLAGVGYEQYF
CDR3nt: TGTGCCAGCAGGACGACCCTAGCGGGGGTGGGTTACGAGCAGTACTTC

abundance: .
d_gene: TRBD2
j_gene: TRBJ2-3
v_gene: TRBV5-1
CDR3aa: CASSPGTSGPDTQYF
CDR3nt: TGCGCCAGCAGCCCCGGGACTAGCGGACCAGATACGCAGTATTTT

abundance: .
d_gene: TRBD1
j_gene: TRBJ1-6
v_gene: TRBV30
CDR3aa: CAWSLDRGTSPLHF
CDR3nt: TGTGCCTGGAGTTTGGACAGGGGCACGTCACCCCTCCACTTT

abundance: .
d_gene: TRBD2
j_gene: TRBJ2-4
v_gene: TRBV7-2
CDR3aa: CASSRAGSSGSEGIQYF
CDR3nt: TGTGCCAGCAGCCGGGCCGGTTCTAGCGGGAGCGAGGGCATTCAGTACTTC

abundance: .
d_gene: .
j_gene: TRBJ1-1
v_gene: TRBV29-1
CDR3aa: CSVARERKNTEAFF
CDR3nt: TGCAGCGTTGCTCGGGAGAGAAAAAACACTGAAGCTTTCTTT

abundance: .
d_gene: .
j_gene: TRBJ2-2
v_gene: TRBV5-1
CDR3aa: CASSLAGDYTGELFF
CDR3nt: TGCGCCAGCAGCTTGGCGGGGGATTACACCGGGGAGCTGTTTTTT

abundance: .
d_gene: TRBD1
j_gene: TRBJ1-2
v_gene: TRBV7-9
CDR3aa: CASSPGQAAHYGYTF
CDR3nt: TGTGCCAGCAGTCCAGGACAGGCGGCCCACTATGGCTACACCTTC

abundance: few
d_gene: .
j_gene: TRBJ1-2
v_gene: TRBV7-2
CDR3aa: CASSRDPGYTF
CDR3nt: TGTGCCAGCAGCCGCGATCCTGGCTACACCTTC

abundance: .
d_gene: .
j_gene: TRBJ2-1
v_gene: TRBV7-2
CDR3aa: CASSFISSSEQFF
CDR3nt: TGTGCCAGCAGCTTTATAAGCTCGAGTGAGCAGTTCTTC

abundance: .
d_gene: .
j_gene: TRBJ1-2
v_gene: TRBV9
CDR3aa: CASSGWKALNYGYTF
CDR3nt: TGTGCCAGCAGCGGCTGGAAGGCCCTTAACTATGGCTACACCTTC

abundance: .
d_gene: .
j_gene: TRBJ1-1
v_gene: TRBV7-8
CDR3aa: CASSLGVEWRNTEAFF
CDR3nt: TGTGCCAGCAGCTTAGGGGTGGAATGGAGGAACACTGAAGCTTTCTTT

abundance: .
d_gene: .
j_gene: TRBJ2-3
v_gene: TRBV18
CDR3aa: CASSGLPTRLNTDTQYF
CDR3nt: TGTGCCAGCTCCGGTTTACCAACTCGACTGAACACAGATACGCAGTATTTT

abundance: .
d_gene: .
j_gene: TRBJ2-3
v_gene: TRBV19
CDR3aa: CASSKGKQGRSDTQYF
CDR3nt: TGTGCCAGTAGTAAGGGGAAACAGGGACGGTCAGATACGCAGTATTTT

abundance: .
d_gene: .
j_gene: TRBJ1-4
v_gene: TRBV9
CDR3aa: CASSGKGGDEKLFF
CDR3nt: TGTGCCAGCAGCGGTAAAGGGGGGGATGAAAAACTGTTTTTT

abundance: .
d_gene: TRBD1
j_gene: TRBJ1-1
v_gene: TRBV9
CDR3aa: CASSTPQGGTGMNTEAFF
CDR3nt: TGTGCCAGCAGCACACCACAGGGGGGAACTGGGATGAACACTGAAGCTTTCTTT

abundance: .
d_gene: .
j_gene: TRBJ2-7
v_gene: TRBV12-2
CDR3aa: CASREQYF
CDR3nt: TGTGCAAGTCGGGAGCAGTACTTC

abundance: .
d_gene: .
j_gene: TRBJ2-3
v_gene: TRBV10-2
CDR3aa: CASRFSDTQYF
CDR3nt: TGCGCCAGCAGATTTTCAGATACGCAGTATTTT

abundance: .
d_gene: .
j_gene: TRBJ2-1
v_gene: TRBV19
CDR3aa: CASTGAGGSSYNEQFF
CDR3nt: TGTGCCAGTACCGGGGCAGGGGGGAGTTCCTACAATGAGCAGTTCTTC

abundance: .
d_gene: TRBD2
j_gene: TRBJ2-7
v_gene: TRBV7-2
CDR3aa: CASSRTSGQTYEQYF
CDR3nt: TGTGCCAGCAGCCGAACTAGCGGGCAAACCTACGAGCAGTACTTC

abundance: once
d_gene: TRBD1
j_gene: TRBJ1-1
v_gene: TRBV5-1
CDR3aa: CASSLRTGSTEAFF
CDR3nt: TGCGCCAGCAGCTTGAGGACAGGGAGCACTGAAGCTTTCTTT

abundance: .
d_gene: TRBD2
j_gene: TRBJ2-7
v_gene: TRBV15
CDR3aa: CATSRDSAGDYEQYF
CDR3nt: TGTGCCACCAGCAGAGATAGCGCGGGGGATTACGAGCAGTACTTC

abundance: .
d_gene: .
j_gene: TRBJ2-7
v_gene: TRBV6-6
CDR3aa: CASTRGIPYEQYF
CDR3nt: TGTGCCAGCACACGGGGAATCCCCTACGAGCAGTACTTC

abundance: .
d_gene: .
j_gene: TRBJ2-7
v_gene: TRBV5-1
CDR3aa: CASGYGGNPGEQYF
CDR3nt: TGCGCCAGCGGCTACGGAGGAAATCCGGGGGAGCAGTACTTC

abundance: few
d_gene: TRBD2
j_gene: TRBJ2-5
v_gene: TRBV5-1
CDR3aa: CASSLRREAPQETQYF
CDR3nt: TGCGCCAGCAGCTTGAGGCGGGAGGCCCCTCAAGAGACCCAGTACTTC

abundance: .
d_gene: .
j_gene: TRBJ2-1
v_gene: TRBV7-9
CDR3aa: CASSLAVSSYNEQFF
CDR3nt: TGTGCCAGCAGCTTAGCTGTGAGCTCCTACAATGAGCAGTTCTTC

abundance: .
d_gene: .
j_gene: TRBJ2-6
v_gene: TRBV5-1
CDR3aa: CASSPEGIASGANVLTF
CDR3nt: TGCGCCAGCAGCCCCGAGGGAATCGCCTCTGGGGCCAACGTCCTGACTTTC